This T cell receptor beta chain stems from a study of cytomegalovirus exposure and HLA in healthy donors (dated by TCRdb to the late 2010s). Regarding the study in general: In an earlier analysis of roughly 590 of the donors, 250 to 350 Gb of sequence data and approximately 100 million unique TCR beta sequences from 150 million to 200 million T cells were reported. An early release covering around 630 HLA-typed donors comprised roughly 300 gigabases of sequencing data and around 80 million unique TCR sequences. Of the roughly 420 genotyped donors, 81% were placed in the genetic ancestry cluster associated with self-reported Caucasian donors. The aim of the study was to test whether cataloging public T cell receptors could identify signatures of past pathogen exposure. The T cell repertoires of around 670 subjects were profiled by immunosequencing and related to cytomegalovirus serostatus. In addition to the first cohort of approximately 670 subjects, a separate validation cohort of approximately 120 different subjects was used. To predict cytomegalovirus infection status, the study brought together high-throughput TCR immunosequencing, statistical association of individual TCRs with disease status, and machine learning. A later analysis re-analyzed previously published TCR beta repertoires from roughly 690 donors and added high-resolution HLA genotyping to study TCR occurrence patterns. The later analysis used no new phenotypic data to find candidate immune exposures, relying instead on TCR beta sequences and their occurrence across donors. To decide whether each TCR beta V gene segment behaved as functional or pseudogenic, an earlier analysis of some 600 of the donors relied on high-throughput TCR beta sequencing. Donor age, sex, ethnicity and CMV serostatus were compiled alongside the repertoire data. A later genetic analysis took genome-wide SNP genotypes for about three fifths of the 666 donors and used that subset as a discovery cohort. Every repertoire in the discovery cohort had been generated on one and the same sequencing platform. HLA typing included class I and class II loci at four-digit resolution. The number of donors typed differed by locus, with 629-630 for A, B, C, DRB1 and DQB1, roughly 520 for DQA1, 606 for DPA1, and under 490 for DPB1. A handful of DR-DQ haplotypes were treated as single units for association and clustering because of strong linkage in the cohort. Among roughly 400 genotyped donors of the cohort, an average of approximately 220,000 unique TCR beta nucleotide sequences was sequenced per donor, of which about 19% were non-productive. General conclusions and limits of the study: In vitro tests confirmed that a few of the cytomegalovirus-associated TCR beta chains recognize cytomegalovirus antigens. A cluster of highly shared sequence variants was judged likely to represent a technical artifact of the sequencing pipeline. A further reported finding was that TCR beta sequences accurately predicted the HLA-A and HLA-B alleles for most subjects in the first cohort. The 87-base-pair reads could not distinguish some IMGT-functional V segments, including TRBV6-2 and TRBV6-3, so those segments were excluded. A later analysis found that TCR association rates varied across HLA loci, with DRB1 alleles showing the most associated TCRs and HLA-C alleles the fewest. In an earlier analysis of a few hundred of the donors, most TCR beta V segments were observed in productive rearrangements about 87% or about 30% of the time, broadly matching IMGT annotations. Presence/absence analyses assumed roughly uniform sequencing depth across donors, an assumption that may not hold. The classifier was reported to diagnose cytomegalovirus status with high specificity and sensitivity in both the original cohort and the validation cohort. For the cohort, immune exposure information was limited to CMV serostatus. In a later genetic analysis, a missense DCLRE1C variant was associated with V-gene and J-gene trimming of TCR beta chains, and the association was replicated in an independent cohort. In the study, about 150 TCR beta chains were listed as associated with cytomegalovirus. According to a later analysis, most CMV-associated TCR beta chains appeared to be HLA-restricted, and the HLA associations seemed to be driven largely by CMV exposure. A later analysis associated 16,951 TCR beta sequences with specific HLA alleles at a false discovery rate of 0.05. Correlated functional status among segregating V segments might reflect linkage disequilibrium, but an unknown experimental factor could not be ruled out. According to the authors, the approach could potentially be generalized to other disease states and immunological phenotypes. A later analysis reported that several top co-occurrence clusters appeared linked to parvovirus B19, influenza, CMV and Epstein-Barr virus. This cohort had only TCR beta chains sequenced, and the lack of alpha or paired-chain data limited which features could be detected. Assigning TCR associations to individual alleles was difficult when HLA alleles, especially DR and DQ, strongly co-occurred. Compared with the approximately 710-donor mean, donors in an Asian-associated ancestry cluster had fewer N-insertions in productive TCRs, according to a later genetic analysis. The earlier analysis of almost 600 of the donors excluded roughly 16 rarely observed V segments, including chromosome 9 orphons, because counts were too low. Because HLA typing was unavailable for some donors at each locus, only the typed subset was used in association tests. Compared with equally common non-associated chains, HLA-associated TCR beta chains in a later analysis were more clonally expanded and had lower generation probabilities. Across donors, most TCR sequences were observed very rarely, whereas some public TCRs were present in many individuals.

The cohort consisted of more than 650 healthy bone marrow donors. At the time of sampling, all cohort members were nominally healthy, though unrecorded immune exposures were likely present. The donor tested CMV seropositive, placing the donor among the 289 seropositive members of the cohort. A peripheral blood sample was provided by each donor, and peripheral blood mononuclear cells were used for TCR beta sequencing. Genomic DNA was extracted from the blood cell samples with the Qiagen DNeasy Blood Extraction Kit. The junction shows trimming of 0 bases on V and 7 bases on J, plus 7 bases between the germline ends. The germline V gene gives CDR1 as KGHSH and CDR2 as LQKENI. The CDR3 numbers 13 residues from cysteine through phenylalanine. The CDR3 DNA has 39 bases and is translated from base 1. Notes on this clone: The specificity of this receptor is unknown. Base qualities are not at hand, and no much larger clone is one base apart.

Library preparation was by the immunoSEQ multiplex PCR assay. For the multiplex PCR, a mixture combining 60 forward primers for TCR Vbeta segments and 13 reverse primers for TCR Jbeta segments was used. The CDR3 region of rearranged TCR beta genes was amplified from genomic DNA with a multiplex PCR assay. The Illumina HiSeq System was used to sequence the amplified TCR beta libraries as 87-base-pair reads. As for the original processing: A later analysis tallied roughly 78 million unique TCR beta chains across the approximately 670 repertoires, and 10 million to 11 million of those chains were shared by two or more donors. A nearest-neighbor algorithm error-corrected the raw reads and collapsed the reads into unique sequences, merging closely related sequences to remove PCR and sequencing errors. V, D and J gene segments were assigned by aligning CDR3 sequences to IMGT reference sequences. For a sequence to be retained, at least a six-nucleotide match to both a V gene segment and a J gene segment was required. A rearrangement counted as productive if the CDR3 had no stop codons and remained in frame with V and J, and every other rearrangement counted as non-productive. Following IMGT convention, CDR3 was defined as the stretch from the second conserved V-encoded cysteine up to the conserved J-encoded phenylalanine. Sequences without an unambiguous match to a single V gene segment were excluded from the earlier analysis of about 600 of the donors. An earlier analysis of approximately 590 of the donors called V segments functional above 56.7% productive rearrangements and segregating when the between-donor standard deviation exceeded 5%. A statistical classification framework was developed to diagnose cytomegalovirus status using the catalog of TCR beta chain sequences. In a later analysis, TCR nucleotide sequences were compared against IMGT/GENE-DB human TR gene sequences so that V and J genes could be assigned. A later analysis assigned CDR3 sequences and most-parsimonious VDJ recombination scenarios with the TCRdist pipeline. In a later analysis, every TCR beta chain was defined by the combination of its CDR3 amino acid sequence and its V-gene family, and reads without a unique V-gene family were dropped. In a later analysis, 550 to 650 highly shared, low-generation-probability nucleotide sequences were removed to address suspected cross-contamination and a sequencing artifact. In a later analysis, a clonal expansion index for each public chain was calculated from normalized within-repertoire ranks of inferred template counts. A later analysis computed generation probabilities with a VDJ recombination model fitted to out-of-frame rearrangements, and checked the results against IGoR. A later analysis scored TCR-TCR, TCR-HLA and TCR-CMV co-occurrence with hypergeometric tests, applying a repertoire-size bias correction to TCR pairs. To estimate false discovery rates, a later analysis permuted the HLA or CMV assignments 20 times. In a later analysis, co-occurring TCRs were grouped using DBSCAN, and TCRdist sequence similarity was added for clustering within HLA-allele-positive subsets. Co-occurrence clustering excluded repertoires with fewer than 30,000 or more than 120,000 public chains, plus five with anomalous nucleotide sharing. The table comes from immuneACCESS by way of TCRdb, which keeps in-frame sequences with V and J called. Part of the clones is missing from these tables; in studies checked, under half for an unresolved V gene and the rest for unknown reasons. Clonal size and the V and J genes are those of that table, whereas D and trimming came from the DNA. The sample table contains 90,000 to 120,000 clones; only one count was recorded for 82% of them. Together, the top ten hold approximately 2.6% of the sample.

Specimen: PBMCs. The rearrangement joined TRBV18 to TRBJ1-5, with TRBD1 perhaps the D gene, on 5 matching bases. The source of this sequence is a man aged 30 to 45 in good health and CMV-seropositive. This receptor carries the CDR3 CASSPPGGQPQHF. The DNA reads TGTGCCAGCTCACCACCGGGGGGACAGCCCCAGCATTTT.